This TCR beta chain was recovered during a study of long-term antiretroviral therapy in people with HIV (dated by TCRdb to between 2021 and 2024). In terms of the full investigation: The earliest samples were collected roughly a decade before the 2015 WHO recommendation for immediate ART, at a time when ART was usually postponed until CD4 counts fell. Whether ART initiation and durable HIV suppression were associated with changes in peripheral blood TRB repertoire composition and diversity was tested in a retrospective serial study. The cohort contributed 150 to 200 cryopreserved PBMC samples from about 29 adults with confirmed HIV infection, collected serially over a mean of approximately six years (range 1-12). About 35% of the 30 participants with HIV were female. No cross-contamination during QIAcube processing turned up in test extractions that ran a monoclonal T-cell line alongside 33 polyclonal samples.

The paper's findings and limits, for the study overall: Unsorted PBMC were profiled instead of sorted CD4+ and CD8+ T cells because pre-ART samples had limited cell numbers. Inferences about post-ART repertoire changes were limited because no data were available on ART adherence, viral resistance or therapy changes. The repertoire was dominated across all time points by expanded TRB clones identified before ART initiation, although this dominance was seen to fluctuate and to decrease in many PLHIV after ART. Samples dated from the mid-2000s to the late 2010s, and the ART regimens used may be less effective than current ones. Owing to limited PBMC availability, only the TCR beta chain was sequenced, without alpha chain pairing. Compared with controls, HIV repertoires had narrower CDR3 length ranges, and the network structure pointed to an antigen-experienced repertoire that shifted only slightly toward naive after ART. A significant increase in TRB diversity was found to be associated with ART initiation, although TRB diversity was observed to remain significantly below that of transplant donor controls even after long-term ART.

Inclusion was restricted to participants for whom at least one PBMC sample before ART initiation and at least two post-ART samples were available. Every participant with HIV received treatment in the United States of America. Before DNA extraction, cryopreserved samples of about 0.95-11 million PBMC were thawed and washed. At the time of the earliest PBMC sample for each participant with HIV, ages ranged from about 23 to 60 years. PBMC samples from each participant spanned 1-4 timepoints before ART initiation and 2-8 timepoints after ART initiation, with a median of 7 samples. Serial HIV viral load, CD4+ T-cell count, ART history and demographic data were obtained for every participant. A Qiagen kit on a QIAcube was used to extract genomic DNA from unsorted PBMC, with samples processed in batches of 12. V is reduced by 2 bases and J by 0 bases, leaving a spacing of 14 bases between them. From the cysteine through the phenylalanine, the CDR3 covers 18 amino acids. This entry keeps only the CDR3 DNA: 54 bases, framed from base 1. CDR1 and CDR2, per the germline V gene, are KGHSH and LQKENI.

Of note for this clone: Its antigen is still unknown. Per-base quality was not reported, and no clone a single base away is much larger than it.

Sequencing of the TRB variable region was done with the immunoSEQ hsTCRB v3.0 assay at survey level resolution. TRB sequencing targeted a depth of about 35,000-50,000 T-cell genomes per sample. TRB libraries were pooled and sequenced on an Illumina MiSeq using a v3 150-cycle kit. Regarding the original processing steps: Repertoire analysis was run in R within a reproducible Nextflow workflow that covered QC, data transformation and analysis. Custom analyses were implemented in LymphoSeq2, an R package for AIRR-Seq data exploration. A handful of samples that yielded fewer than 5000 total TRB sequences were excluded, so that 150 to 200 HIV repertoires were analyzed. Of the roughly 180 retained HIV repertoires, almost 60 were collected before and under 150 after ART initiation. Repertoires were downsampled to 5000 TRB nucleotide sequences, and summary statistics were averaged over 100 downsampling iterations. TRB sequences were retained for analysis only if CDR3 regions of at least seven amino acids were present. Diversity was assessed using a clonality score derived from Shannon entropy and using the Gini coefficient. In the repertoire networks, any two of the top 5000 CDR3 amino acid sequences were connected whenever the two sequences differed by an edit distance of one. For TRB CDR3 amino acid sequences, antigen specificity groups and MHC restriction were predicted with GLIPH2. CDR3 amino acid sequences were matched against VDJdb and McPAS-TCR to flag known CMV, EBV, HIV or tissue antigen associations. Pre-ART, post-ART and control groups were compared with Wilcoxon signed-rank tests and Holm-Bonferroni correction. Not all clones reach the TCRdb copy of this immuneACCESS table, which keeps in-frame sequences only. Checked studies attribute under half of the gap to unresolved V genes and leave the rest unexplained. V and J calls and clone size are given by that table; D and trimming were obtained from the DNA. Here the sample has 20,000 to 25,000 clones; 82% occur a single time. The ten largest clones capture about 5% of the sample.

This TCR was sampled from a man between 50 and 59 years old with HIV. This material consisted of unsorted PBMCs, taken 0.3 years after starting antiretroviral therapy. The sequence is built from TRBV18 and TRBJ2-6; TRBD2 is a weak D gene call, 5 bases matching. CDR3 loop: CASSPAGMSRSGANVLTF. In nucleotide form, the sequence is TGTGCCAGCTCACCAGCGGGTATGTCACGCTCTGGGGCCAACGTCCTGACTTTC.